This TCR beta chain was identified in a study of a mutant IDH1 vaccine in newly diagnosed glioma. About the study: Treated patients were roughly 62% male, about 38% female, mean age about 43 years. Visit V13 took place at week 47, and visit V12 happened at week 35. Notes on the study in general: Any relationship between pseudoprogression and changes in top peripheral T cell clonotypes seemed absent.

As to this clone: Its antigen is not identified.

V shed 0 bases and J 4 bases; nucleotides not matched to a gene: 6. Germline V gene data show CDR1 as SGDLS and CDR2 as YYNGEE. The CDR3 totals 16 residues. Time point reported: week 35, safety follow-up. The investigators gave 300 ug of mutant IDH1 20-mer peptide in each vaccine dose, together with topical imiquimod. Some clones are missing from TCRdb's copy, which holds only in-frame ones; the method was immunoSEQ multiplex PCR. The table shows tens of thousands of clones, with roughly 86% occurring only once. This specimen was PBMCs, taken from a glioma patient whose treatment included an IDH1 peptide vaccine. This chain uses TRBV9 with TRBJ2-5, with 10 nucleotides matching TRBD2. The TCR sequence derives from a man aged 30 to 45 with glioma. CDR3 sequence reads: CASSVESGRAPETQYF. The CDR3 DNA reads TGTGCCAGCAGCGTAGAAAGCGGGAGGGCCCCAGAGACCCAGTACTTC.